The entry that follows covers one TCR beta chain sequence. This clone was seen a few times. This clone's antigen is unknown. No base-level quality is on record; no much larger clone is a single base apart. This sample is drawn from a study of glioma-infiltrating T cells after dendritic cell vaccination listed by TCRdb under 2016. For the wider study: Of the approximately 15 glioblastoma patients in the cohort, all drawn from Phase I and II dendritic cell vaccination trials, 9 were newly diagnosed and 6 had recurrent disease. Survival after dendritic cell vaccination was correlated with TCR sequencing metrics, such as TIL content and the overlap between tumor and blood repertoires. In glioblastoma patients vaccinated with dendritic cells, deep sequencing of TCR beta CDR3 regions served to measure the amount of tumor-infiltrating lymphocytes and to compare repertoires between tumor and blood. Between the early 2000s and the early 2010s, the patients were given dendritic cell vaccination pulsed with autologous tumor lysate. The vaccine consisted of monocyte-derived dendritic cells cultured about 7 days with IL-4 and GM-CSF, then pulsed overnight with autologous tumor lysate. Three intradermal dendritic cell vaccine injections were administered to patients at biweekly intervals in the arm below the axilla.

Here is what the overall study found, with its caveats: The cohort was small and heterogeneous, few patients had complete blood and tumor sets, and even fewer had initial-recurrent tumor pairs. TCR clonality showed no direct relationship with survival, which suggests that a diverse polyclonal response may matter. The TCR overlap response model with three groups was called speculative and said to need prospective validation. After dendritic cell vaccination, a higher estimated pretreatment TIL content predicted longer time to progression and longer overall survival.

Selection of patients required sufficient residual fresh-frozen tumor tissue and over two years of available survival data. Molecular status otherwise varied across the glioblastoma patients, but none of them carried an isocitrate dehydrogenase mutation. PBMC were collected before vaccination, two weeks after the third vaccination, and at tumor progression if tumor progression occurred. The Qiagen DNeasy Blood extraction Kit was used to extract genomic DNA. The immunoSEQ assay amplified TCRB CDR3 regions from around 2.1 micrograms of genomic DNA, or from all available DNA when less than that amount was available. The multiplex PCR employed 60 forward primers targeting TCR V beta segments and 13 reverse primers targeting J beta segments. To estimate the number of reads per starting template, synthetic control templates were added to each sample at limiting dilution. The Illumina HiSeq System generated 87 bp sequencing reads. As for the original processing: PCR and sequencing errors were removed by a nearest neighbor algorithm that merged closely related sequences. TCR overlap was measured as the percentage of unique tumor TCR beta sequences that were also present in the peripheral blood of the same patient. TCRdb limited this immuneACCESS table to in-frame rearrangements with V and J called. A share of clones is missing; checked studies link under half to unresolved V genes, and the rest is unexplained. The V and J calls and clone size are taken from that table; D and trimming were inferred from the DNA. This sample comprises approximately 67,000 clones, about four fifths of them detected only once. The ten largest clones represent under 8% of the sample.

The sequencing here drew on blood, taken before dendritic cell vaccination. This TCR derives from a human donor with glioblastoma.

The DNA sequence reads TGTGCCATCAGTGAGTCGACTCCGGGGGGCTCTGGAAACACCATATATTTT. It is translated as CAISESTPGGSGNTIYF. This chain joins TRBV10-3 to TRBJ1-3; a weak D assignment points to TRBD1 (5 bases agree). CDR1 and CDR2 are drawn from the germline V gene: ENHRY, SYGVKD. V loses 0 bases of germline sequence and J loses 0 bases, and the interval between the two ends is 12 bases. The CDR3 numbers 17 residues from cysteine through phenylalanine. Here the CDR3 DNA is all that survives: 51 bases in frame from base 1.